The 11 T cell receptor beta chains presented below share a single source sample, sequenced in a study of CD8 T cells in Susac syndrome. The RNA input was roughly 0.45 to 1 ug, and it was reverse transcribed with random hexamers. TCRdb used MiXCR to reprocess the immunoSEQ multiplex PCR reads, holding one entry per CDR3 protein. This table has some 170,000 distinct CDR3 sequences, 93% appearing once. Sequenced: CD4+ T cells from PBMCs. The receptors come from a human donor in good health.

CDR3 DNA sequence: TGTGCCAGCTCACCACCGAGGCAGGGGCGCCTCACAGATACGCAGTATTTT. It is translated as CASSPPRQGRLTDTQYF. The gene calls are TRBV18 and TRBJ2-3; D might be TRBD1 (6 bases). Germline CDR1 and CDR2: KGHSH and LQKENI. The CDR3 is made up of 17 amino acids. V lost 0 bases, J lost 2 bases, and 15 bases lay in between.

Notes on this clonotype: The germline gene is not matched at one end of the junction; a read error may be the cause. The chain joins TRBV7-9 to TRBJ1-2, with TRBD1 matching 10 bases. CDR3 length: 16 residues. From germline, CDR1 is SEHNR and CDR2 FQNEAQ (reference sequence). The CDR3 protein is CASRLGPGTGDYGYTF. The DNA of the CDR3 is TGTGCCAGCAGGTTAGGTCCCGGGACAGGGGACTATGGCTACACCTTC.

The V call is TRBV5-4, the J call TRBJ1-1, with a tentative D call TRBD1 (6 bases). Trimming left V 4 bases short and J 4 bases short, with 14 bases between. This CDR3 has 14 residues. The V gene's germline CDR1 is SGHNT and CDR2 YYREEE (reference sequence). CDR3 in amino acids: CASSTWGQGTEAFF. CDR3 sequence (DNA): TGTGCCAGCAGCACGTGGGGGCAGGGCACTGAAGCTTTCTTT.

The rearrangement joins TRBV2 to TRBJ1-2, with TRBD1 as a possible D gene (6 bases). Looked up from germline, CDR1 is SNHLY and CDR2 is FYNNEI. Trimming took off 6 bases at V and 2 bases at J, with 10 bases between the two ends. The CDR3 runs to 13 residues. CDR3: CASRETGNYGYTF. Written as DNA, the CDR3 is TGTGCCAGCAGGGAAACAGGGAACTATGGCTACACCTTC.

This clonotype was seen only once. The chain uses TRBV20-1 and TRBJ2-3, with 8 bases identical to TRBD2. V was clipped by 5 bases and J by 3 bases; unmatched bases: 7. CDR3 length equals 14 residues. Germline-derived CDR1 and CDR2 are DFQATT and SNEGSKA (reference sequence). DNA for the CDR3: TGCAGTGCTGACGGGGGGGCCGGGACAGATACGCAGTATTTT. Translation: CSADGGAGTDTQYF.

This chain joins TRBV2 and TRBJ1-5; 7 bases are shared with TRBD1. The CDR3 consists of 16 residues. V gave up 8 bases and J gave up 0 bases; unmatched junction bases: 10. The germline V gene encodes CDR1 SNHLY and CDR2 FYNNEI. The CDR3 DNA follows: TGTGCCAGCGGGGGACAGAGATTGGATAGCAATCAGCCCCAGCATTTT. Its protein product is CASGGQRLDSNQPQHF. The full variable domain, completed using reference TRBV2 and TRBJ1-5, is EPEVTQTPSHQVTQMGQEVILRCVPISNHLYFYWYRQILGQKVEFLVSFYNNEISEKSEIFDDQFSVERPDGSNFTLKIRSTKLEDSAMYFCASGGQRLDSNQPQHFGDGTRLSIL.

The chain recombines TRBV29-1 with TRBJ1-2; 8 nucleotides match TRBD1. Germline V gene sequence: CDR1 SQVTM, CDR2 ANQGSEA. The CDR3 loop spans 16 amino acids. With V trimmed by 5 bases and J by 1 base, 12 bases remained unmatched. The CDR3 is CSVTPGQAVRNYGYTF. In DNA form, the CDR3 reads TGCAGCGTTACCCCGGGACAGGCAGTGCGTAACTATGGCTACACCTTC.

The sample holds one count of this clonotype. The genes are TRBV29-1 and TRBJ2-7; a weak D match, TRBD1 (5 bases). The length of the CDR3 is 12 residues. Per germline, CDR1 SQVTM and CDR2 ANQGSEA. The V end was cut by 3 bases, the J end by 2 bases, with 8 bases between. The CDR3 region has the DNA TGCAGCGTTGACTCAGGGACCTACGAGCAGTACTTC. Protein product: CSVDSGTYEQYF.

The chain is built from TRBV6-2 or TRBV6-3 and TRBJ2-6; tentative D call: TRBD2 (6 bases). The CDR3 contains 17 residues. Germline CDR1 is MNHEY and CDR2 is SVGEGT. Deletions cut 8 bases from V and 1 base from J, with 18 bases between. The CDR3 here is CASSFGGSLSGANVLTF. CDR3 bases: TGTGCCAGCTCCTTTGGAGGGTCCCTTTCTGGGGCCAACGTCCTGACTTTC.

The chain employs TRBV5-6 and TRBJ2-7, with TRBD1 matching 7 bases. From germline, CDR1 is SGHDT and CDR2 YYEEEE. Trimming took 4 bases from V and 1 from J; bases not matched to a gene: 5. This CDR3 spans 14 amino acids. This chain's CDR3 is CASSRGQLSYEQYF. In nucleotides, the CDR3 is TGTGCCAGCAGCCGGGGACAGTTGTCCTACGAGCAGTACTTC. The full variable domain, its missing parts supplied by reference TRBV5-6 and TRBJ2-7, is DAGVTQSPTHLIKTRGQQVTLRCSPKSGHDTVSWYQQALGQGPQFIFQYYEEEERQRGNFPDRFSGHQFPNYSSELNVNALLLGDSALYLCASSRGQLSYEQYFGPGTRLTVT.

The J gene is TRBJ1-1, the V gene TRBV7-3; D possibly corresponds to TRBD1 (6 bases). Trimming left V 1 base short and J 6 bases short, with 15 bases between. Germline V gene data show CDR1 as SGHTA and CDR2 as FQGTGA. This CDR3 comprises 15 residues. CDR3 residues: CASSLIPGGHAEAFF. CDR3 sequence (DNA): TGTGCCAGCAGCTTAATCCCTGGGGGCCACGCTGAAGCTTTCTTT.